These T cell receptor beta chains were read from a single sample in a study of OX40 agonist ivuxolimab in advanced cancers. TCRdb's copy holds only in-frame clones and misses some; the assay was immunoSEQ multiplex PCR. The table lists 75,000 to 80,000 clones, about nine tenths of them singletons. The material sequenced was CD4+ or CD8+ T cells sorted from blood, taken in a trial of the OX40 agonist ivuxolimab. Every receptor here comes from an adult with an advanced solid tumor such as melanoma, head and neck, liver or kidney cancer. The CDR3 runs from the conserved cysteine through the conserved F or W. Each record gives: D gene, clone size, J gene, V gene, CDR3 protein, CDR3 DNA. D genes are given only for firm matches. Rows may omit the clone size; those that give it use once, few, many or a size class.

TRBD1 - TRBJ2-7 TRBV14 CASSLGTGSVQYF TGTGCCAGCAGCCTAGGGACAGGCTCGGTGCAGTACTTC
TRBD1 - TRBJ2-7 TRBV5-8 CASSSRGQGAYEQYF TGTGCCAGCAGCTCGCGTGGACAGGGGGCCTACGAGCAGTACTTC
- - TRBJ1-1 TRBV4-2 CASGFTSSEAFF TGTGCCAGCGGTTTTACAAGCTCTGAAGCTTTCTTT
- - TRBJ1-4 TRBV7-2 CASSRTYTNEKLFF TGTGCCAGCAGCCGGACGTACACTAATGAAAAACTGTTTTTT
- - TRBJ2-2 TRBV2 CASRRSENTGELFF TGTGCCAGCAGGCGGTCAGAGAACACCGGGGAGCTGTTTTTT
- - TRBJ1-2 TRBV9 CASSDPLGTFYGYTF TGTGCCAGCAGCGATCCCCTGGGGACCTTCTATGGCTACACCTTC
TRBD1 - TRBJ1-5 TRBV10-3 CAISSTGRDQPQHF TGTGCCATCAGTTCGACAGGGAGAGATCAGCCCCAGCATTTT
- - TRBJ2-5 TRBV2 CASVKGHQETQYF TGTGCCAGCGTAAAGGGGCACCAAGAGACCCAGTACTTC
TRBD1 - TRBJ2-5 TRBV11-2 CASSFLGQGETQYF TGTGCCAGCAGCTTTCTGGGACAGGGAGAGACCCAGTACTTC
- - TRBJ2-5 TRBV10-2 CASSERSYETQYF TGCGCCAGCAGTGAGAGGTCATATGAGACCCAGTACTTC
TRBD1 - TRBJ1-2 TRBV5-4 CASSPTGVGGYTF TGTGCCAGCAGCCCCACAGGGGTAGGTGGCTACACCTTC
- - TRBJ1-4 TRBV5-1 CASSPGVVGGVEKLFF TGCGCCAGCAGCCCGGGGGTGGTAGGTGGCGTTGAAAAACTGTTTTTT
- - TRBJ1-1 TRBV6-4 CASSLTGNTEAFF TGTGCCAGCAGCCTCACAGGAAACACTGAAGCTTTCTTT
- - TRBJ2-1 TRBV29-1 CSVEGTPAYNEQFF TGCAGCGTTGAAGGGACACCCGCCTACAATGAGCAGTTCTTC
TRBD1 - TRBJ1-6 TRBV28 CASSVPGQADNSPLHF TGTGCCAGCAGTGTACCGGGACAGGCGGATAATTCACCCCTCCACTTT
- - TRBJ2-3 TRBV27 CASTLTGADTQYF TGTGCCAGCACCCTTACGGGAGCAGATACGCAGTATTTT
- - TRBJ1-2 TRBV7-2 CASSPVAVNYGYTF TGTGCCAGCAGCCCCGTTGCGGTTAACTATGGCTACACCTTC
TRBD2 - TRBJ2-3 TRBV15 CATSRSIAGGGATDTQYF TGTGCCACCAGCAGATCCATAGCTGGCGGGGGGGCAACAGATACGCAGTATTTT
- - TRBJ1-1 TRBV2 CASSEEGYGSRFF TGTGCCAGCAGTGAAGAAGGATATGGATCTCGATTCTTT
- - TRBJ2-5 TRBV11-2 CASSLDGWGETQYF TGTGCCAGCAGCTTAGACGGGTGGGGAGAGACCCAGTACTTC
TRBD2 few TRBJ2-7 TRBV30 CAWSPPPRLAVTYEQYF TGTGCCTGGAGTCCTCCCCCTAGACTAGCGGTTACCTACGAGCAGTACTTC
- - TRBJ2-2 TRBV9 CASSRDINLDTGELFF TGTGCCAGCAGCCGAGACATTAATCTGGACACCGGGGAGCTGTTTTTT
- - TRBJ2-3 TRBV15 CATSRDISTDTQYF TGTGCCACCAGCAGAGACATCAGCACAGATACGCAGTATTTT
TRBD1 - TRBJ2-1 TRBV10-3 CAIRRQGATEQFF TGTGCCATCAGGAGACAGGGGGCGACTGAGCAGTTCTTC
- few TRBJ1-2 TRBV6-6 CASRQGKGYTF TGTGCCAGCAGACAGGGTAAAGGCTACACCTTC
TRBD1 - TRBJ2-3 TRBV5-1 CASSGDRGYGDTQYF TGCGCCAGCAGCGGGGACAGGGGTTATGGAGATACGCAGTATTTT
TRBD1 - TRBJ1-5 TRBV30 CAWSGDSTNQPQHF TGTGCCTGGAGTGGGGACAGTACAAATCAGCCCCAGCATTTT
- - TRBJ2-2 TRBV30 CAWRRGVAGELFF TGTGCCTGGAGACGTGGGGTAGCCGGGGAGCTGTTTTTT
- - TRBJ1-2 TRBV9 CASSYNSNYGYTF TGTGCCAGCAGCTATAACTCCAACTATGGCTACACCTTC
- - TRBJ1-2 TRBV27 CATSTLGYGYTF TGTGCCACTTCGACGCTTGGCTATGGCTACACCTTC
- - TRBJ1-1 TRBV11-1 CASSLAEGLNTEAFF TGTGCCAGCAGCTTAGCGGAGGGACTTAACACTGAAGCTTTCTTT
- - TRBJ1-6 TRBV5-1 CASSIGTDYNSPLHF TGCGCCAGCAGCATCGGGACGGATTATAATTCACCCCTCCACTTT
- - TRBJ1-1 TRBV30 CAWSGKGTLNTEAFF TGTGCCTGGAGTGGGAAAGGGACCTTGAACACTGAAGCTTTCTTT
- - TRBJ2-5 TRBV11-2 CASSPIGGPGWETQYF TGTGCCAGCAGCCCTATCGGGGGCCCGGGGTGGGAGACCCAGTACTTC
- - TRBJ2-2 TRBV11-2 CASSSTGWGTGELFF TGTGCCAGCAGCTCAACAGGGTGGGGCACCGGGGAGCTGTTTTTT
- few TRBJ1-2 TRBV19 CASRDPLGGNYGYTF TGTGCCAGTAGGGATCCCTTGGGGGGGAACTATGGCTACACCTTC
TRBD1 few TRBJ1-5 TRBV4-2 CASSQETGGGSNQPQHF TGTGCCAGCAGCCAAGAGACAGGGGGCGGAAGCAATCAGCCCCAGCATTTT
- once TRBJ2-7 TRBV20-1 CSAPHMDEQYF TGCAGTGCCCCACATATGGATGAGCAGTACTTC
- - TRBJ2-5 TRBV18 CASSSGPRVETQYF TGTGCCAGCTCATCAGGACCCAGGGTAGAGACCCAGTACTTC
TRBD1 - TRBJ2-5 TRBV6-1 CASREQTGWGETQYF TGTGCCAGCAGGGAGCAGACAGGGTGGGGAGAGACCCAGTACTTC
- - TRBJ2-7 TRBV5-1 CASRGGSYEQYF TGCGCCAGCAGGGGGGGCTCCTACGAGCAGTACTTC